In its sample, the clone carrying this T cell receptor beta chain was seen many times. This entry comes from a study of regulatory T cells in long-lasting Graves disease. The length of the CDR3 is 16 residues. The V gene's germline CDR1 is LGHNT and CDR2 FRNRAP. The ends lost 2 bases at V and 6 bases at J; junction bases unmatched: 9. The time point: newly diagnosed GD, antithyroid drugs for less than 3 months. Following extraction of RNA from PBMCs, that RNA was used to make the TCR library. The authors built TCR beta libraries using iRepertoire HTBI primers and Arm-PCR of CDR3 regions. Authors' methods: The samples included approximately 60 TRBV and roughly 14 TRBJ segments. TCRdb re-derived calls from the multiplex PCR reads in MiXCR, one entry per CDR3 protein. TCRdb's processing, not the authors', yielded these V and J calls. The table includes 300,000 to 400,000 distinct CDR3 sequences, over 15% detected once.

These data were also reused for a study on T cells in Graves' hyperthyroidism and ophthalmopathy.

This sequence joins TRBV12-5 and TRBJ1-5, with 8 bases fitting TRBD1. The specimen was peripheral blood mononuclear cells (PBMCs), collected at new diagnosis, from a patient treated with antithyroid drugs. This TCR came from a man aged 35 to 55 with Graves disease. CDR3 sequence reads: CASGLLGRGRGQPQHF. CDR3 nucleotides: TGTGCTAGTGGTTTGTTAGGCAGGGGGCGCGGTCAGCCCCAGCATTTT.